The 8 T cell receptor beta chains reported below all come from one sample, sequenced in a study of cytomegalovirus exposure and HLA in healthy donors. 13 Jbeta primers and 60 Vbeta primers were used for the PCR. Method: immunoSEQ multiplex PCR; TCRdb's copy keeps in-frame clones and lacks some. Of 70,000 to 85,000 clones listed, around 68% are singletons. Sequencing was carried out using PBMCs. These receptors originate from a man aged 40-55 years in good health and CMV-seropositive.

The chain employs TRBV11-2 and TRBJ2-1; the match to TRBD2 covers 10 bases. CDR3 length: 17 amino acids. Germline CDR1 SGHAT, CDR2 FQNNGV. The V segment lost 4 bases and the J segment 2 bases; nucleotides outside the gene matches: 8. This CDR3 is CASSSTPGTSAYNEQFF. The CDR3 bases are TGTGCCAGCAGCTCGACACCAGGGACTAGCGCCTACAATGAGCAGTTCTTC.

The chain combines TRBV5-6 with TRBJ2-7, with TRBD2 as a possible D gene (6 bases). Looked up from germline, CDR1 is SGHDT and CDR2 is YYEEEE. CDR3 length equals 13 residues. The V and J ends lost 1 base and 4 bases respectively, with 9 bases between them. CDR3 region: CASSLTSPYEQYF. CDR3 nucleotides: TGTGCCAGCAGCTTGACTAGCCCATACGAGCAGTACTTC.

The V call is TRBV9, the J call TRBJ1-1, with D possibly being TRBD1 (5 bases). The V and J ends lost 0 bases and 0 bases respectively, with 9 bases between them. The V gene's germline CDR1 is SGDLS and CDR2 YYNGEE. CDR3 length: 15 residues. The CDR3 here is CASSVENRLNTEAFF. The CDR3 region has the DNA TGTGCCAGCAGCGTAGAGAACAGGTTGAACACTGAAGCTTTCTTT.

The genes are TRBV2 and TRBJ1-2, with D hard to call. There are 14 residues in the CDR3. V was clipped by 4 bases and J by 6 bases, with 15 bases between them. The germline V gene has CDR1 SNHLY and CDR2 FYNNEI. The CDR3 here is CASSASESADGYTF. The CDR3 DNA reads TGTGCCAGCAGTGCATCCGAGTCTGCTGATGGCTACACCTTC.

The chain has TRBV7-3 and TRBJ2-1; D perhaps matches TRBD2 (6 bases). There are 12 residues in the CDR3. Germline assignment: CDR1 SGHTA and CDR2 FQGTGA. The ends were cut back, 5 bases at V and 14 bases at J, with 16 bases in the middle. Written as DNA, the CDR3 is TGTGCCAGCAGCCCCCCCTCGACTAGGAAGTTCTTC. It translates to CASSPPSTRKFF.

A single count supports this clone. This chain connects TRBV29-1 to TRBJ2-2; the match to TRBD2 covers 7 bases. The germline gives CDR1 SQVTM, CDR2 ANQGSEA. The CDR3 contains 12 residues. The ends lost 2 bases at V and 8 bases at J; junction bases unmatched: 2. The CDR3: CSVEQGGGELFF. DNA for the CDR3: TGCAGCGTTGAACAGGGAGGGGGGGAGCTGTTTTTT.

The CDR3 spells CASSLWQVREQYF. In DNA form, the CDR3 reads TGTGCCAGCAGCTTGTGGCAGGTCCGCGAGCAGTACTTC. The chain recombines TRBV5-4 with TRBJ2-7; no firm D call. The V end was cut by 1 base, the J end by 6 bases, with 11 bases between. This CDR3 is built from 13 residues. Germline V gene sequence: CDR1 SGHNT, CDR2 YYREEE (reference sequence).

Only one count was recorded for this clone. The rearrangement joins TRBV7-2 to TRBJ1-2, with D tentatively TRBD1 (6 bases). From germline, CDR1 is SGHTA and CDR2 FQGNSA. Trimming cost V 6 bases and J 4 bases, with 12 bases left between them. This CDR3 is built from 13 residues. The CDR3 reads CASRRTEPYGYTF. The DNA for the CDR3 is TGTGCCAGCAGACGGACAGAACCCTATGGCTACACCTTC.